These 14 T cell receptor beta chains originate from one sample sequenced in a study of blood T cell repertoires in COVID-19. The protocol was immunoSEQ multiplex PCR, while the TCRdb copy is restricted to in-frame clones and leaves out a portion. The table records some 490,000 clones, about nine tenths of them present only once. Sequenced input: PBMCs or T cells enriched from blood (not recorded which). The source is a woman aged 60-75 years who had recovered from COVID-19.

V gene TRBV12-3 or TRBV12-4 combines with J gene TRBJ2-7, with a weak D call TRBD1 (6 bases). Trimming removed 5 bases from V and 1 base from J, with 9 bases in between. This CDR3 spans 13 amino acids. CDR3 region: CASSPQGSYEQYV. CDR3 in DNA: TGTGCCAGCAGTCCACAGGGATCCTACGAGCAGTACGTC.

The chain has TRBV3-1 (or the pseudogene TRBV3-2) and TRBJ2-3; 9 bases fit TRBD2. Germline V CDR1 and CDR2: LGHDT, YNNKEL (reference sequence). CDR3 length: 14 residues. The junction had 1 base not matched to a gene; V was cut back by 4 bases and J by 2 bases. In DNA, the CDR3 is TGTGCCAGCAGCCGGACTAGCGTCACAGATACGCAGTATTTT. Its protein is CASSRTSVTDTQYF.

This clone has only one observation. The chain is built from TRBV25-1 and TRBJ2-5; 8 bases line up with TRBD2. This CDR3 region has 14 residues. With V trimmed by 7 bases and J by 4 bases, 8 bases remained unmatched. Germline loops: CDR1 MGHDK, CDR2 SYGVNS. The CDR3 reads CASTTSGGPETQYF. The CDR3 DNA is TGTGCCAGCACTACGAGCGGGGGTCCAGAGACCCAGTACTTC.

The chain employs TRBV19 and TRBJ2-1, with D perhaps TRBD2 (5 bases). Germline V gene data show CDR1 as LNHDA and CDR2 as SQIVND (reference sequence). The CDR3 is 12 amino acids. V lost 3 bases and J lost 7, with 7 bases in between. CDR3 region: CASSIWENEQFF. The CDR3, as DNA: TGTGCCAGTAGTATCTGGGAGAATGAGCAGTTCTTC.

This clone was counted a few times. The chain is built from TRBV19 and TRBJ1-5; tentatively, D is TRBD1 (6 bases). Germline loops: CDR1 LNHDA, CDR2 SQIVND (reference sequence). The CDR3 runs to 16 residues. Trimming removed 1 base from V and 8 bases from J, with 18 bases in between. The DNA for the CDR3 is TGTGCCAGTAGTATAGGTGGGGGCGCGGGTTTCAAGCCCCAGCATTTT. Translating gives CASSIGGGAGFKPQHF.

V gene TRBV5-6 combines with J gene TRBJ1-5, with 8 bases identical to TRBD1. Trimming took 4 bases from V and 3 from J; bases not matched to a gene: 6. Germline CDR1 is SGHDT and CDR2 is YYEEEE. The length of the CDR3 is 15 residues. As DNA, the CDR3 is TGTGCCAGCAGCCTCCGGGACAGGCCCAATCAGCCCCAGCATTTT. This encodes CASSLRDRPNQPQHF.

The CDR3 loop reads CASKGPDSMNTEAFF. As DNA, the CDR3 is TGTGCCAGCAAAGGGCCTGACAGCATGAACACTGAAGCTTTCTTT. The gene calls are TRBV2 and TRBJ1-1; D is perhaps TRBD1 (5 bases). There are 15 residues in the CDR3. Germline lookup yields CDR1 SNHLY and CDR2 FYNNEI. V lost 7 bases and J 0 bases, leaving 15 bases between the germline ends.

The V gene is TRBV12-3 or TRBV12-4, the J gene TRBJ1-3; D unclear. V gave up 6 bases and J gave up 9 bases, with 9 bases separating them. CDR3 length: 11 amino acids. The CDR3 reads CASRLGVTIYF. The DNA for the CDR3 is TGTGCCAGCAGGCTAGGTGTCACCATATATTTT.

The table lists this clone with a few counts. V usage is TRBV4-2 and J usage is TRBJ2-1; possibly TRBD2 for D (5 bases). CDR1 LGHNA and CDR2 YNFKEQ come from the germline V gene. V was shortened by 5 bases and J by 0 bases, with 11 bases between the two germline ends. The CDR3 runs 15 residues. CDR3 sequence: CASSKDRGSYNEQFF. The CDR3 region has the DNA TGTGCCAGCAGCAAGGATCGGGGCTCCTACAATGAGCAGTTCTTC.

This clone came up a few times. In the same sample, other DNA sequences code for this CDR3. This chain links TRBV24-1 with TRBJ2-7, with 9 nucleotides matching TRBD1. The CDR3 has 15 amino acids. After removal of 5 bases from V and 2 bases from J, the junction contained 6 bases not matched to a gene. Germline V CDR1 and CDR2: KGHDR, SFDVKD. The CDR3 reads CATSGGTGNPYEQYF. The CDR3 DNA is TGTGCCACCAGTGGAGGGACAGGGAACCCCTACGAGCAGTACTTC.

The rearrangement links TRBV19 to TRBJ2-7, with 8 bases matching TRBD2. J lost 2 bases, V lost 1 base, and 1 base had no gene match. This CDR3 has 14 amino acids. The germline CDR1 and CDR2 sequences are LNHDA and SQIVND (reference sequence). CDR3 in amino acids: CASSIVSGAYEQYF. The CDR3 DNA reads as TGTGCCAGTAGTATAGTTAGCGGGGCCTACGAGCAGTACTTC.

CDR3 amino acids: CASSPGHVGYTF. The CDR3 coding sequence is TGTGCCAGCAGCCCAGGACACGTTGGCTACACCTTC. The chain employs TRBV5-6 and TRBJ1-2; perhaps TRBD1 as D (5 bases). This CDR3 is built from 12 residues. In germline, CDR1 is SGHDT, CDR2 YYEEEE. Trimming left V 4 bases short and J 7 bases short, with 11 bases between.

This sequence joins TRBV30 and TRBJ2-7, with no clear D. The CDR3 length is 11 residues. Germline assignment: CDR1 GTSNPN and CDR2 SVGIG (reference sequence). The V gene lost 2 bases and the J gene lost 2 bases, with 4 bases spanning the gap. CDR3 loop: CAWSRAYEQYF. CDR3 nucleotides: TGTGCCTGGAGTCGGGCCTACGAGCAGTACTTC.

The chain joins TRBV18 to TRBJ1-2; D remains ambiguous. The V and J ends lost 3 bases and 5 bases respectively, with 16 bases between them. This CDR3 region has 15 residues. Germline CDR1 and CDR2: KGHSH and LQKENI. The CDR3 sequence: CASSPPGSGTYGYTF. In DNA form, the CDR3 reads TGTGCCAGCTCACCTCCGGGGAGCGGAACTTATGGCTACACCTTC.